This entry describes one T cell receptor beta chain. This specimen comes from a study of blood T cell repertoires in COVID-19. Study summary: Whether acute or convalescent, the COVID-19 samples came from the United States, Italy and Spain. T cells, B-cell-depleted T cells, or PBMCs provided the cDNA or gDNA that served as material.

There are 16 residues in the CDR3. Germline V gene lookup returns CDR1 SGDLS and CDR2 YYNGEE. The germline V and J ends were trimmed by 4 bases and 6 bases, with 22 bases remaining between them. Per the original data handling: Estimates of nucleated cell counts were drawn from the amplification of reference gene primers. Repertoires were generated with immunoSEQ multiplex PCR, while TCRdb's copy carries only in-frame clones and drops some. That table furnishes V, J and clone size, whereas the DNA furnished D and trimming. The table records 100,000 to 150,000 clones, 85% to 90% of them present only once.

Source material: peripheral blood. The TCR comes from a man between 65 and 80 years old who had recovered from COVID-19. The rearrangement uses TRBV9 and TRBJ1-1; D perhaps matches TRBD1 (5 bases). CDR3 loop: CASSPAGPGMVAEAFF. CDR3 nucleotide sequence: TGTGCCAGCAGCCCCGCTGGGCCAGGGATGGTAGCTGAAGCTTTCTTT. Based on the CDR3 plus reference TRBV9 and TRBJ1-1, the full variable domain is DSGVTQTPKHLITATGQRVTLRCSPRSGDLSVYWYQQSLDQGLQFLIQYYNGEERAKGNILERFSAQQFPDLHSELNLSSLELGDSALYFCASSPAGPGMVAEAFFGQGTRLTVV.